This T cell receptor beta chain was observed in a study of follicular helper T cells after annual influenza vaccination. The wider study: Some donors were sampled over the 2013-2014, 2014-2015 and 2015-2016 vaccinations. Regarding the study as a whole: Successive annual vaccinations recalled a recurrent oligoclonal ICOS+CD38+ cTfh response with influenza-specific clonotypes.

Here immunoSEQ multiplex PCR was the method, and the copy in TCRdb shows in-frame clones only, minus some. The sample lists 10,000 or so clones, roughly 80% occurring once. The time point: 2015-2016 season, 7 days after influenza vaccination. Vaccine contraindications, substance abuse, HIV/AIDS, active malignancy and active illness excluded donors. Between about 40 and 110 mL of blood was drawn per time point. The CDR3 consists of 15 residues. V lost 0 bases and J 8 bases, leaving 16 bases between the germline ends. Germline V gives CDR1 MGHRA, CDR2 YSYEKL. Comments on this clone: Its antigen is still unknown.

The sequencing here drew on CXCR5- memory CD4+ T cells sorted from blood, taken 7 days after influenza vaccination. The J gene is TRBJ1-1, the V gene TRBV4-1; D gene ambiguous. This TCR came from an adult who received the influenza vaccine. The CDR3 protein is CASSQDPIVKKEAFF. The CDR3 region has the DNA TGCGCCAGCAGCCAAGATCCTATAGTGAAGAAAGAAGCTTTCTTT.